These 6 T cell receptor beta chains originate from one sample sequenced in a study of blood T cell repertoires in COVID-19 (dated by TCRdb to 2019 to 2021). The library was prepared using the immunoSEQ multiplex PCR assay. TCRdb carries this immuneACCESS record with in-frame sequences only. Its versions omit some clonotypes, under half of them owing to an unresolved V gene in the studies checked, with the rest unexplained. This sample has some 400,000 clones in its table, and around 92% of those were observed once. About 1.8% of the sample belongs to the ten largest clones. Sequencing was carried out using PBMCs or T cells enriched from blood (not recorded which). The receptors were sampled from a woman in her twenties or thirties who had recovered from COVID-19.

The rearrangement uses TRBV30 and TRBJ2-1; the D is unclear. V was cut by 2 bases and J by 4 bases, with 6 bases left in between. Germline V gene data show CDR1 as GTSNPN and CDR2 as SVGIG (reference sequence). The CDR3 has 12 residues. Here the CDR3 reads CAWSPPYNEQFF. CDR3 DNA sequence: TGTGCCTGGAGTCCTCCGTACAATGAGCAGTTCTTC.

The chain combines TRBV7-6 with TRBJ2-5; 7 positions agree with TRBD1. The CDR3 contains 17 residues. Germline V lookup: CDR1 SGHVS, CDR2 FNYEAQ. With V trimmed by 2 bases and J by 9 bases, 18 bases remained unmatched. The DNA for the CDR3 is TGTGCCAGCAGCTTAAATCCCGCAGGGGGTAGTAAGGTGGCCCAGTACTTC. Its translation: CASSLNPAGGSKVAQYF. Full variable domain (remainder filled in from reference TRBV7-6 and TRBJ2-5): GAGVSQSPRYKVTKRGQDVALRCDPISGHVSLYWYRQALGQGPEFLTYFNYEAQQDKSGLPNDRFSAERPEGSISTLTIQRTEQRDSAMYRCASSLNPAGGSKVAQYFGPGTRLLVL.

The V call is TRBV5-1, the J call TRBJ1-2, with 8 positions matching TRBD1. Germline trimming cut 5 bases from V and 4 bases from J; bases unmatched to any gene: 7. Germline CDR1 SGHRS, CDR2 YFSETQ. There are 14 residues in the CDR3. The CDR3 DNA reads as TGCGCCAGCAGGACAGGGGAGGGATTCTATGGCTACACCTTC. Protein product: CASRTGEGFYGYTF.

This chain joins TRBV6-5 and TRBJ2-3; no reliable D call. Trimming removed 10 bases at V and 3 bases at J, with 14 bases between. Germline V gives CDR1 MNHEY, CDR2 SVGAGI. CDR3 length equals 13 residues. CDR3 residues: CATRQPSTDTQYF. CDR3 nucleotides: TGTGCCACCAGACAACCCTCGACAGATACGCAGTATTTT.

The chain recombines TRBV6-5 with TRBJ1-5; D possibly corresponds to TRBD1 (5 bases). With 10 bases removed from V and 5 bases from J, the gap between germline ends came to 18 bases. Germline V gene lookup returns CDR1 MNHEY and CDR2 SVGAGI. The CDR3 loop spans 14 amino acids. CDR3 DNA: TGTGCCACCGTCCCTGGGAGGGGACATCAGCCCCAGCATTTT. It encodes CATVPGRGHQPQHF.

The gene calls are TRBV7-6 and TRBJ2-3; 9 bases are shared with TRBD2. The V and J ends lost 3 bases and 3 bases, in that order; junction bases with no gene match: 4. The CDR3 runs to 15 residues. CDR1 is SGHVS and CDR2 is FNYEAQ in the germline V gene. For the CDR3, the DNA is TGTGCCAGCAGCTTTAGCGGGAGCAAAACAGATACGCAGTATTTT. Translated, it gives CASSFSGSKTDTQYF. The variable domain in full, with the rest retrieved from reference TRBV7-6 and TRBJ2-3, is GAGVSQSPRYKVTKRGQDVALRCDPISGHVSLYWYRQALGQGPEFLTYFNYEAQQDKSGLPNDRFSAERPEGSISTLTIQRTEQRDSAMYRCASSFSGSKTDTQYFGPGTRLTVL.